This is a list of T cell receptor beta chains from one sample in a study of T cells after yellow fever vaccination. TCRdb re-called the 5' RACE reads with MiXCR, one entry per CDR3 protein. This sample has 610,000 or so distinct CDR3 sequences, with 12% found just once. Sequencing was performed on PBMCs, taken on the day of the yellow fever booster vaccination. The receptors come from a man under 40 who received the YFV17D yellow fever vaccine. Each CDR3 is given with its conserved first and last residue. Fields, in order: D gene, CDR3 length, V gene, J gene, clone size, CDR3 DNA, CDR3 protein. The D gene is left open where the match is weak. Rows may omit the clone size; those that give it use once, few, many or a size class.

D: .; length: 13; V: TRBV7-2; J: TRBJ2-2; size: .; DNA: TGTGCCAGCAGCTTATCCCCCACCGGGGAGCTGTTTTTT; CDR3: CASSLSPTGELFF
D: .; length: 15; V: TRBV6-2/TRBV6-3; J: TRBJ2-3; size: few; DNA: TGTGCCAGCAGCCTATCATTTAGGCCAACAGATACGCAGTATTTT; CDR3: CASSLSFRPTDTQYF
D: .; length: 15; V: TRBV7-9; J: TRBJ1-1; size: .; DNA: TGTGCCAGCAGCTTAGCGGAGGTCAGGAACACTGAAGCTTTCTTT; CDR3: CASSLAEVRNTEAFF
D: TRBD2; length: 16; V: TRBV4-2; J: TRBJ2-5; size: .; DNA: TGTGCCAGCAGCCAAAATCTAGCGGGAGCGGTAGAGACCCAGTACTTC; CDR3: CASSQNLAGAVETQYF
D: .; length: 13; V: TRBV10-3; J: TRBJ2-1; size: .; DNA: TGTGCCATCAGTGAGTCTCCAGGGGCTGAGCAGTTCTTC; CDR3: CAISESPGAEQFF
D: TRBD1; length: 15; V: TRBV7-6; J: TRBJ2-5; size: .; DNA: TGTGCCAGCAGCTCACAGGGGGCCGGGGGAGAGACCCAGTACTTC; CDR3: CASSSQGAGGETQYF
D: TRBD1; length: 12; V: TRBV29-1; J: TRBJ2-7; size: .; DNA: TGCAGAGCCGGACAGGGGGCCTACGAGCAGTACTTC; CDR3: CRAGQGAYEQYF
D: .; length: 16; V: TRBV7-2; J: TRBJ1-2; size: .; DNA: TGTGCCAGCAGCTTAGTATCAGGATCGGCTTTATATGGCTACACCTTC; CDR3: CASSLVSGSALYGYTF
D: .; length: 13; V: TRBV20-1; J: TRBJ2-1; size: .; DNA: TGCAGTGCTGGGGGCCGCTCCTACAATGAGCAGTTCTTC; CDR3: CSAGGRSYNEQFF
D: .; length: 17; V: TRBV20-1; J: TRBJ2-1; size: .; DNA: TGCAGTGCCCTAAAAGCAGGTTGGGGAGGACCGGACAATGAGCAGTTCTTC; CDR3: CSALKAGWGGPDNEQFF